Sequencing of this T cell receptor beta chain was carried out in a study of beta chain features in type 1 diabetes. Reverse transcription of all isolated RNA meant that expressed TCRB transcripts were sequenced. Sequencing used immunoSEQ multiplex PCR; TCRdb keeps in-frame clones, though not all of them. The table lists about 140,000 clones, over 8% of them singletons. This clone was recorded a few times. Material: central memory CD4+ T cells from blood. The receptor's source is a woman aged 40 to 50 in good health.

CDR3 bases: TGTGCCAGCAGCTTGACAGCGGAAGAGACCCAGTACTTC. It is translated as CASSLTAEETQYF. The gene calls are TRBV5-4 and TRBJ2-5, with a tentative D call TRBD2 (5 bases). The CDR3 contains 13 residues. The germline gives CDR1 SGHNT, CDR2 YYREEE (reference sequence). V was shortened by 1 base and J by 3 bases, with 7 bases between the two germline ends.